This TCR beta chain was obtained from a study of identical twins. The study, taken as a whole, reports: Invariant MAIT and iNKT cells may have partly biased zero-insertion analyses. Models underestimated how often monozygotic twins shared out-of-frame TCR alpha.

The length of the CDR3 is 12 residues. Germline V lookup: CDR1 SQVTM, CDR2 ANQGSEA. Trimming shortened V by 5 bases and J by 2 bases, and 9 bases separated the two germline ends. TCRdb re-derived calls from the 5' RACE reads in MiXCR, one entry per CDR3 protein. The table has approximately 500,000 distinct CDR3 sequences, approximately 24% seen once; the top ten hold just under 3%. Concerning this clonotype itself: Its antigen is as yet unknown.

The sample was also reused in another study, on T cells expressing NK-cell markers. That work states: It was from sorted CD3+CD56+NKG2C+, CD3+CD56+NKG2C- and CD3+CD56-NKG2C+ T cells that TCR beta repertoires came. The leading position in the CD3+CD56-NKG2C+ fraction of several donors also went to these clonotypes.

Material: CD4+ T cells sorted from blood. J is TRBJ1-1 and V is TRBV29-1; D is uncertain. The sequence was obtained from a woman between 18 and 29 years old in good health. The CDR3 loop reads CSVCQTNTEAFF. The CDR3 DNA reads TGCAGCGTTTGTCAAACCAACACTGAAGCTTTCTTT. The full variable domain, with the rest looked up from reference TRBV29-1 and TRBJ1-1, is SAVISQKPSRDICQRGTSLTIQCQVDSQVTMMFWYRQQPGQSLTLIATANQGSEATYESGFVIDKFPISRPNLTFSTLTVSNMSPEDSSIYLCSVCQTNTEAFFGQGTRLTVV.